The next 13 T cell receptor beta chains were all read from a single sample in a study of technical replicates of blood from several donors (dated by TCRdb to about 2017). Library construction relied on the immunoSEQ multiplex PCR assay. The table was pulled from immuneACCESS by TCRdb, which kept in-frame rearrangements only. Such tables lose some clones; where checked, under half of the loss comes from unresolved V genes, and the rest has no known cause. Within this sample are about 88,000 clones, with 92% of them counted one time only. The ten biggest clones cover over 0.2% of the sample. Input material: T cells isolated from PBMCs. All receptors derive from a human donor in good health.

This CDR3 is CASSLRTRENTGELFF. The DNA of the CDR3 is TGTGCCAGCAGCTTACGGACTAGGGAGAACACCGGGGAGCTGTTTTTT. The chain employs TRBV7-2 and TRBJ2-2; 7 bases agree with TRBD2. The germline gives CDR1 SGHTA, CDR2 FQGNSA. V lost 2 bases and J lost 1; bases outside the gene matches: 4. CDR3 length: 16 residues.

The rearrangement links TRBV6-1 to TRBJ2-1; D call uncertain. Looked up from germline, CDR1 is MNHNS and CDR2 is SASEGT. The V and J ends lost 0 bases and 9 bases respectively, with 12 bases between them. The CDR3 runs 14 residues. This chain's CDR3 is CASSEAGIGSEQFF. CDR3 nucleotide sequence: TGTGCCAGCAGTGAAGCTGGCATTGGCAGTGAGCAGTTCTTC.

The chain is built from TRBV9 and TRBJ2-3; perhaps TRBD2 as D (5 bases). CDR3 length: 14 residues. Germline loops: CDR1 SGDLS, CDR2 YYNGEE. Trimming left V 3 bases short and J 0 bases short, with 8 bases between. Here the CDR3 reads CASSALGSTDTQYF. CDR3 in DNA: TGTGCCAGCAGCGCACTAGGTAGCACAGATACGCAGTATTTT.

The CDR3 protein is CASSIPDYYGENIQYF. The CDR3 region has the DNA TGTGCCAGCAGCATTCCGGACTATTATGGTGAGAACATTCAGTACTTC. The chain uses TRBV5-4 and TRBJ2-4; D possibly corresponds to TRBD2 (6 bases). Germline CDR1 SGHNT, CDR2 YYREEE (reference sequence). V was shortened by 4 bases and J by 7 bases, with 21 bases between the two germline ends. The CDR3 has 16 amino acids. The complete variable domain, with remaining parts taken from reference TRBV5-4 and TRBJ2-4, reads ETGVTQSPTHLIKTRGQQVTLRCSSQSGHNTVSWYQQALGQGPQFIFQYYREEENGRGNFPPRFSGLQFPNYSSELNVNALELDDSALYLCASSIPDYYGENIQYFGAGTRLSVL.

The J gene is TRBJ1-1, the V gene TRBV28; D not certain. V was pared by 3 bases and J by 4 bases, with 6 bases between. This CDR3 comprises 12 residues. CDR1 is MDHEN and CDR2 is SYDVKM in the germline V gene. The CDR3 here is CASSFRLTEAFF. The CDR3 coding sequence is TGTGCCAGCAGTTTCCGTCTCACTGAAGCTTTCTTT.

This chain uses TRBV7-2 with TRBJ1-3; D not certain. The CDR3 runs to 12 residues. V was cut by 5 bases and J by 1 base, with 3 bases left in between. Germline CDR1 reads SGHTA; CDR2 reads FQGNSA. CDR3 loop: CASSPSGNTIYF. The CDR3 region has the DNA TGTGCCAGCAGCCCGTCTGGAAACACCATATATTTT.

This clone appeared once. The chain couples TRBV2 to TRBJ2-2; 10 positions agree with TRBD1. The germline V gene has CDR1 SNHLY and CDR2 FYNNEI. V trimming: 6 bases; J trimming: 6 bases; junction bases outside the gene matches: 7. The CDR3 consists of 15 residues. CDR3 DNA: TGTGCCAGCAGATCCGGGACAGGGGCCGCCGGGGAGCTGTTTTTT. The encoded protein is CASRSGTGAAGELFF.

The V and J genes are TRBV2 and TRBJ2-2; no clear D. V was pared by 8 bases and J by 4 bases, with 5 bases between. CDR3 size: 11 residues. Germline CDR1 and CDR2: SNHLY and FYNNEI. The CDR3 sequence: CASGGTGELFF. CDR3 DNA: TGTGCCAGCGGCGGCACCGGGGAGCTGTTTTTT.

The CDR3: CASSARWTDTQYF. The CDR3 bases are TGTGCCAGCAGTGCGCGCTGGACAGATACGCAGTATTTT. The chain uses TRBV2 and TRBJ2-3; D call uncertain. Germline CDR1 reads SNHLY; CDR2 reads FYNNEI. Trimming removed 4 bases at V and 3 bases at J, with 8 bases between. This CDR3 has 13 residues.

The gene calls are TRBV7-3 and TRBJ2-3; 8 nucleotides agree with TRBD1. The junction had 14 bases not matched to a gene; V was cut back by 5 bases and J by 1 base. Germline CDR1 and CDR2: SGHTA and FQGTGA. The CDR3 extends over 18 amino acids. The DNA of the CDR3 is TGTGCCAGCAGCCCGGCCGGGACAGGCCCGTTCGGCACAGATACGCAGTATTTT. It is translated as CASSPAGTGPFGTDTQYF.

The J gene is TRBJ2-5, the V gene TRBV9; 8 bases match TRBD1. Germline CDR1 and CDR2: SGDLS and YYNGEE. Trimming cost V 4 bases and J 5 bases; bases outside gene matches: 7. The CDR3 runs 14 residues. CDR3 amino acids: CASSKVDRAETQYF. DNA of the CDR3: TGTGCCAGCAGCAAAGTGGACAGGGCGGAGACCCAGTACTTC.

As DNA, the CDR3 is TGTGCCAGCAGCTTAGTGAGAGTCGTTCCGCCGAACACTGAAGCTTTCTTT. Its translation: CASSLVRVVPPNTEAFF. The chain uses TRBV7-6 and TRBJ1-1; D gene ambiguous. Trimming shortened V by 1 base and J by 1 base, and 16 bases separated the two germline ends. CDR3 length: 17 residues. The germline V gene encodes CDR1 SGHVS and CDR2 FNYEAQ.

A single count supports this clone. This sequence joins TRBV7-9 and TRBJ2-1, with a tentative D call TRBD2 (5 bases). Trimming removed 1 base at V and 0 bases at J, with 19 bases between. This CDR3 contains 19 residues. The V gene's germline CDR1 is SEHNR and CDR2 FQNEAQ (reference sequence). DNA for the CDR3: TGTGCCAGCAGCTTAGACCCGGAGGCACGGCCACTCTCCTACAATGAGCAGTTCTTC. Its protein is CASSLDPEARPLSYNEQFF.